Listed here are 26 T cell receptor beta chains from one sample, sequenced in a study of cytomegalovirus exposure and HLA in healthy donors. Primers: 60 Vbeta forward and 13 Jbeta reverse. Clones were sequenced by immunoSEQ multiplex PCR, and TCRdb holds only the in-frame ones, with some missing. The sample has roughly 300,000 clones, 80% to 90% seen once. The sequenced sample was PBMCs. The receptor source for this set is a man in his forties or fifties in good health and CMV-seropositive.

This clone occurred a few times. The chain carries TRBV4-3 and TRBJ1-5, with TRBD1 as a possible D gene (6 bases). Germline CDR1 reads LGHNA; CDR2 reads YSLEER. The V and J ends lost 3 bases and 5 bases respectively, with 14 bases between them. This CDR3 spans 15 amino acids. The CDR3 DNA is TGCGCCAGCAGCCAGACCAGGGGTTACGATCAGCCCCAGCATTTT. Protein product: CASSQTRGYDQPQHF.

The rearrangement links TRBV19 to TRBJ2-7, with TRBD1 matching over 9 bases. The J segment lost 1 base and the V segment lost 3 bases, leaving 4 bases of the junction unmatched. Germline assignment: CDR1 LNHDA and CDR2 SQIVND (reference sequence). The CDR3 loop spans 15 amino acids. This CDR3 reads CASSMPGTGSYEQYF. Written as DNA, the CDR3 is TGTGCCAGTAGTATGCCCGGGACAGGGTCCTACGAGCAGTACTTC.

This sequence joins TRBV6-5 and TRBJ1-2; D might be TRBD1 (6 bases). This CDR3 has 12 amino acids. The germline V gene has CDR1 MNHEY and CDR2 SVGAGI. CDR3 amino acids: CANKQGNYGYTF. CDR3 nucleotide sequence: TGTGCAAACAAGCAGGGGAACTATGGCTACACCTTC.

As for this clone: The junction differs from germline at one of its ends, possibly a read error. The chain couples TRBV7-7 to TRBJ2-5; possibly TRBD1 for D (6 bases). The last part of the DNA fits TRBJ2-7 better; the J call may be wrong. This CDR3 spans 13 amino acids. In germline, CDR1 is SSHAT, CDR2 FNYEAQ (reference sequence). The CDR3 loop reads CASSLLDSYEQYF. Here the CDR3 DNA reads TGTGCTAGCAGCTTACTGGACAGTTACGAGCAGTACTTC.

This sequence joins TRBV5-1 and TRBJ2-3, with 9 bases identical to TRBD2. The CDR3 totals 15 residues. CDR1 and CDR2 (germline): SGHRS, YFSETQ. The V and J ends lost 7 bases and 6 bases, in that order; junction bases with no gene match: 12. CDR3 DNA: TGCGCCAGCCAGCTATTAGCGGGAGTCGTCGATACGCAGTATTTT. This gives the protein CASQLLAGVVDTQYF.

This clone has just one count. The gene calls are TRBV7-9 and TRBJ2-1; 9 bases are a match to TRBD1. J was trimmed by 4 bases and V by 8 bases; bases with no gene match: 9. The CDR3 length is 15 residues. Germline CDR1 and CDR2: SEHNR and FQNEAQ (reference sequence). The CDR3 DNA reads TGTGCCAGCGGGCACAGGGGGCAGAGTTACAATGAGCAGTTCTTC. The encoded protein is CASGHRGQSYNEQFF.

The J gene is TRBJ1-1, the V gene TRBV19; the match to TRBD1 covers 7 bases. The germline V gene has CDR1 LNHDA and CDR2 SQIVND (reference sequence). The J segment lost 1 base and the V segment lost 9 bases, leaving 5 bases of the junction unmatched. This CDR3 contains 13 residues. The CDR3 sequence: CASRQGTNTEAFF. CDR3 bases: TGTGCCAGCCGACAGGGAACGAACACTGAAGCTTTCTTT.

V is TRBV6-5 and J is TRBJ2-3; a possible D gene is TRBD1 (5 bases). V gave up 0 bases and J gave up 4 bases, with 14 bases separating them. The CDR3 is 16 amino acids. Germline V gives CDR1 MNHEY, CDR2 SVGAGI. The CDR3 bases are TGTGCCAGCAGTTACTCATCGAGGATGGGGCCAGATACGCAGTATTTT. The encoded protein is CASSYSSRMGPDTQYF.

V is TRBV9 and J is TRBJ1-3; no firm D call. Germline V gene data show CDR1 as SGDLS and CDR2 as YYNGEE. V lost 0 bases to trimming and J lost 0 bases, with 7 bases between them. The CDR3 contains 15 residues. CDR3 sequence (DNA): TGTGCCAGCAGCGTAGATTTGAGCTCTGGAAACACCATATATTTT. Protein: CASSVDLSSGNTIYF.

The gene calls are TRBV7-9 and TRBJ2-7; maybe TRBD1 (5 bases). The CDR3 totals 15 residues. Trimming took off 1 base at V and 0 bases at J, with 10 bases between the two ends. Germline CDR1 reads SEHNR; CDR2 reads FQNEAQ (reference sequence). This CDR3 reads CASSLDRSSSYEQYF. The CDR3 coding sequence is TGTGCCAGCAGCTTAGACAGGTCCAGCTCCTACGAGCAGTACTTC.

This chain links TRBV28 with TRBJ2-3, with D possibly matching TRBD1 (6 bases). Germline-derived CDR1 and CDR2 are MDHEN and SYDVKM. The CDR3 is 16 residues long. V was pared by 4 bases and J by 2 bases, with 16 bases between. Here the CDR3 reads CASSWGTQSITDTQYF. The CDR3 coding sequence is TGTGCCAGCAGTTGGGGGACACAAAGTATCACAGATACGCAGTATTTT.

The chain combines TRBV14 with TRBJ1-1; D gene uncertain. CDR1 and CDR2 from the germline V gene are SGHDN and FVKESK. The CDR3 is made up of 14 amino acids. Trimming pared 1 base from V and 4 bases from J, leaving 10 bases between. CDR3 residues: CASSQVGGSTEAFF. CDR3 DNA sequence: TGTGCCAGCAGCCAAGTGGGAGGGAGCACTGAAGCTTTCTTT.

The V and J genes are TRBV30 and TRBJ2-2, with D possibly matching TRBD1 (5 bases). Trimming left V 0 bases short and J 5 bases short, with 13 bases between. Germline CDR1 and CDR2: GTSNPN and SVGIG (reference sequence). The CDR3 contains 15 residues. This CDR3 is CAWSVGEQLTGELFF. DNA for the CDR3: TGTGCCTGGAGTGTAGGGGAACAGTTGACCGGGGAGCTGTTTTTT.

This chain connects TRBV2 to TRBJ2-3; possible D gene TRBD1, 6 bases. CDR3 length: 12 amino acids. Germline V gene data show CDR1 as SNHLY and CDR2 as FYNNEI. Trimming took off 9 bases at V and 5 bases at J, with 12 bases between the two ends. CDR3 sequence: CASATGIDTQYF. CDR3 in DNA: TGTGCCAGTGCTACAGGGATAGATACGCAGTATTTT.

The chain is built from TRBV6-6 and TRBJ1-1; 7 nucleotides line up with TRBD1. Germline CDR1 reads MNHNY; CDR2 reads SVGAGI (reference sequence). The ends lost 2 bases at V and 3 bases at J; junction bases unmatched: 6. CDR3 length: 15 amino acids. The DNA of the CDR3 is TGTGCCAGCAGTTACCCCGGGACAGAGGACACTGAAGCTTTCTTT. Its protein is CASSYPGTEDTEAFF.

The chain carries TRBV2 and TRBJ2-1; 8 nucleotides line up with TRBD2. This CDR3 has 16 residues. V was pared by 0 bases and J by 3 bases, with 4 bases of the junction left unmatched. The V gene's germline CDR1 is SNHLY and CDR2 FYNNEI. The CDR3 DNA is TGTGCCAGCAGTGAAGCGTTAAGCGGGAGCTACAATGAGCAGTTCTTC. This encodes CASSEALSGSYNEQFF.

CDR3 in DNA: TGTGCCAGCAGCCTGCCTATGGCGGGGGGGGATACGCAGTATTTT. It translates to CASSLPMAGGDTQYF. The V and J genes are TRBV5-8 and TRBJ2-3, with 9 bases that match TRBD2. Germline-derived CDR1 and CDR2 are SGHTS and YDEGEE. This CDR3 has 15 residues. V dropped 4 bases and J dropped 6; count of bases not matched to a gene: 9.

The chain joins TRBV7-3 to TRBJ2-5, with D possibly TRBD2 on 6 matching bases. There are 14 residues in the CDR3. The germline CDR1 and CDR2 sequences are SGHTA and FQGTGA. Trimming shortened V by 4 bases and J by 2 bases, and 11 bases separated the two germline ends. This chain's CDR3 is CASSSGLLQETQYF. CDR3 nucleotides: TGTGCCAGCAGCTCGGGACTGTTACAAGAGACCCAGTACTTC.

This clone has a single count. The genes are TRBV27 and TRBJ2-3; TRBD2 agrees at 9 bases. The CDR3 is made up of 15 amino acids. V dropped 4 bases and J dropped 6; count of bases not matched to a gene: 8. CDR1 MNHEY and CDR2 SMNVEV come from the germline V gene (reference sequence). The CDR3 region has the DNA TGTGCCAGCAGTTCCTTAGCGGGAGTGGCGGATACGCAGTATTTT. It codes for CASSSLAGVADTQYF.

The chain combines TRBV27 with TRBJ2-5, with D possibly being TRBD2 (5 bases). CDR1 and CDR2 from the germline V gene are MNHEY and SMNVEV (reference sequence). Trimming took off 7 bases at V and 5 bases at J, with 17 bases between the two ends. The CDR3 has 14 residues. The CDR3 protein is CASKYGVEMETQYF. The CDR3 nucleotides are TGTGCCAGCAAGTACGGGGTCGAAATGGAGACCCAGTACTTC.

V usage is TRBV10-2 and J usage is TRBJ2-3; 8 positions agree with TRBD2. Germline-derived CDR1 and CDR2 are WSHSY and SAAADI. The CDR3 runs to 15 residues. Unmatched junction bases numbered 8, after V lost 5 bases and J lost 4 bases. CDR3 nucleotide sequence: TGCGCCAGCAGTTCGGAACTAGCGGACCCAGATACGCAGTATTTT. Translated: CASSSELADPDTQYF.

The V gene is TRBV25-1, the J gene TRBJ1-2, with 8 bases lining up with TRBD1. Germline CDR1 is MGHDK and CDR2 is SYGVNS. V dropped 3 bases and J dropped 4; count of bases not matched to a gene: 10. This CDR3 has 16 amino acids. CDR3 nucleotides: TGTGCCAGCAGTGATCTTCCCAGGGGGCGCGGCTATGGCTACACCTTC. Translation: CASSDLPRGRGYGYTF.

The V call is TRBV5-1, the J call TRBJ1-2, with TRBD1 as a possible D gene (5 bases). Germline lookup yields CDR1 SGHRS and CDR2 YFSETQ. The CDR3 has 14 amino acids. V lost 0 bases and J 4 bases, leaving 10 bases between the germline ends. The CDR3 here is CASSLDIGGYGYTF. CDR3 nucleotide sequence: TGCGCCAGCAGCTTGGACATCGGGGGCTATGGCTACACCTTC. The entire variable domain, with the rest obtained from reference TRBV5-1 and TRBJ1-2, is as follows: KAGVTQTPRYLIKTRGQQVTLSCSPISGHRSVSWYQQTPGQGLQFLFEYFSETQRNKGNFPGRFSGRQFSNSRSEMNVSTLELGDSALYLCASSLDIGGYGYTFGSGTRLTVV.

The genes are TRBV29-1 and TRBJ2-3, with D possibly being TRBD2 (5 bases). The germline CDR1 and CDR2 sequences are SQVTM and ANQGSEA. Trimming shortened V by 5 bases and J by 0 bases, and 18 bases separated the two germline ends. The CDR3 is 16 residues long. CDR3 region: CSVIPASWVSTDTQYF. The CDR3 coding sequence is TGCAGCGTTATTCCGGCTAGCTGGGTTAGCACAGATACGCAGTATTTT.

The chain recombines TRBV27 with TRBJ1-4; D perhaps matches TRBD1 (5 bases). The V end was cut by 0 bases, the J end by 4 bases, with 12 bases between. Germline lookup yields CDR1 MNHEY and CDR2 SMNVEV (reference sequence). The CDR3 is 16 residues long. The CDR3 DNA is TGTGCCAGCAGTTTATCTTGGGGCGCTTTTAATGAAAAACTGTTTTTT. This sequence encodes CASSLSWGAFNEKLFF. Filled out from reference TRBV27 and TRBJ1-4, the complete variable domain reads EAQVTQNPRYLITVTGKKLTVTCSQNMNHEYMSWYRQDPGLGLRQIYYSMNVEVTDKGDVPEGYKVSRKEKRNFPLILESPSPNQTSLYFCASSLSWGAFNEKLFFGSGTQLSVL.

The chain carries TRBV28 and TRBJ2-5; D is perhaps TRBD2 (5 bases). Germline CDR1 and CDR2: MDHEN and SYDVKM. The CDR3 totals 13 residues. The ends were cut back, 7 bases at V and 5 bases at J, with 14 bases in the middle. In DNA form, the CDR3 reads TGTGCCAGCACCGGGGTCCGGAGGGAGACCCAGTACTTC. This gives the protein CASTGVRRETQYF.